The clone carrying this TCR beta chain was recorded a few times. Its antigen remains unknown. This specimen belongs to a study of post-analysis software for immune sequencing data. Overall study: There were relapsing-remitting, secondary progressive and progressive-relapsing multiple sclerosis among the disease courses included.

Unique molecular identifiers tagged the TCR beta cDNA libraries. Yield was roughly 500,000 cDNA molecules from 1 to 10 million T cells. Each CDR3 protein gets one entry after TCRdb re-called the PCR reads with MiXCR. The repertoire includes fewer than 600,000 distinct CDR3 sequences, 45% of them detected once, and 9% to 13% sits in the top ten. V dropped 3 bases and J dropped 2 bases, with 12 bases sitting between them. This CDR3 comprises 15 residues. Germline V lookup: CDR1 SGHRS, CDR2 YFSETQ. Study-wide results and limits: The five TRBV segments detected at higher frequency in patients than in controls included TRBV5-6, TRBV5-1 and TRBV20-1. Controls significantly exceeded multiple sclerosis patients in normalized Chao1 diversity.

Sequenced: blood. The TCR sequence derives from a girl aged 10 to 17 with multiple sclerosis. V and J are TRBV5-1 and TRBJ2-1; maybe TRBD1 (5 bases). Here the CDR3 reads CASSWPRTPYNEQFF. The CDR3 DNA follows: TGCGCCAGCAGCTGGCCGCGGACACCCTACAATGAGCAGTTCTTC.